This T cell receptor beta chain was identified in a study of T cell responses to AZD1222 COVID-19 vaccine. General study findings and limits: Scientists sampled the repertoires only once the peak T cell response had passed. Spike was spanned by vaccine-associated CD4 TCRs, which were dominant at 160-218 and 743-854. White British people made up most donors, females outnumbered males, and clonal diversity was possibly underestimated.

Pooling was applied to second doses at about 4 or about 12 weeks. Libraries were prepared by immunoSEQ multiplex PCR; TCRdb keeps only in-frame clonotypes and omits some of them. The sample carries fewer than 130,000 clones, more than 90% recorded once. Looked up from germline, CDR1 is SGHTA and CDR2 is FQGNSA. V was clipped by 0 bases and J by 4 bases, with 15 bases between them. This CDR3 region has 16 residues. Comments on this clone: The antigen is unknown.

This sequence joins TRBV7-2 and TRBJ1-2; D possibly corresponds to TRBD1 (5 bases). The TCR comes from an adult who received the AZD1222 COVID-19 vaccine. The source material was peripheral blood, sampled 28 days after the second AZD1222 dose. The CDR3 nucleotides are TGTGCCAGCAGCTTAGCCGGGGGAACAGAGACCTATGGCTACACCTTC. Encoded protein: CASSLAGGTETYGYTF.